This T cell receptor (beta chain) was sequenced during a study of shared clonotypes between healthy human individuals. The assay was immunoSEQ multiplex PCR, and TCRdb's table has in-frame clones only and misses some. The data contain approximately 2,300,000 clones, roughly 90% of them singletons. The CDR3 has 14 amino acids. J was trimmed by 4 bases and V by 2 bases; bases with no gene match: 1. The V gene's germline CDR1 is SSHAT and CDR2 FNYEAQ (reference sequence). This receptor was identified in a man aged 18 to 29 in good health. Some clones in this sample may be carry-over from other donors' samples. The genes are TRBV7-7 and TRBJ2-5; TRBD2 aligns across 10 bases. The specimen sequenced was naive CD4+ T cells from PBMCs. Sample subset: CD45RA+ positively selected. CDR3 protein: CASSLLAGGETQYF. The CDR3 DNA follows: TGTGCCAGCAGCTTATTAGCGGGGGGAGAGACCCAGTACTTC.